This T cell receptor (beta chain) was sequenced in a study of control samples from healthy donors and cancer patients. TCRdb keeps only in-frame clones here, not all; method: immunoSEQ multiplex PCR. Of over 110,000 clones in the sample, roughly 90% were seen once. From germline, CDR1 is MDHEN and CDR2 SYDVKM. Trimming stripped 4 bases from V and 11 bases from J, with 21 bases between. The CDR3 extends over 15 amino acids. The sample consisted of blood. The receptor's source is a young man in good health. J is TRBJ2-1 and V is TRBV28; D is possibly TRBD2 (5 bases). The CDR3 sequence: CASSSGGPTRMKQFF. CDR3 nucleotide sequence: TGTGCCAGCAGTTCAGGCGGGCCCACGAGGATGAAGCAGTTCTTC.